This passage covers 21 T cell receptor beta chains from one sample sequenced in a study of shared clonotypes between healthy human individuals. The method was immunoSEQ multiplex PCR; TCRdb's version includes in-frame clones alone and lacks a portion of them. The table has approximately 340,000 clones, roughly 70% seen once. Source material: memory CD4+ T cells sorted from blood. As to subset: CD45RA-negative fraction. These receptors were collected from a man between 25 and 39 years old in good health.

The chain joins TRBV7-2 to TRBJ2-3, with D unclear. CDR3 length: 14 residues. V was shortened by 1 base and J by 3 bases, with 8 bases between the two germline ends. Germline lookup yields CDR1 SGHTA and CDR2 FQGNSA. DNA of the CDR3: TGTGCCAGCAGCTTAGGGGAATGGACAGATACGCAGTATTTT. Translated: CASSLGEWTDTQYF.

This clone was observed a single time. At one end the junction does not follow the germline gene, possibly because of a read error. Other DNA sequences in the same sample also yield this CDR3. The gene calls are TRBV11-2 and TRBJ2-3; D is unclear. This CDR3 contains 14 residues. CDR1 is SGHAT, CDR2 FQNNGV, per germline. This CDR3 is CASSLDRQTNTQYF. CDR3 coding DNA: TGTGCCAGCAGCTTAGATAGGCAGACAAATACGCAATATTTT.

The rearrangement links TRBV19 to TRBJ2-2; 10 positions match TRBD1. The CDR3 consists of 15 residues. Germline lookup yields CDR1 LNHDA and CDR2 SQIVND (reference sequence). V was clipped by 4 bases and J by 6 bases; unmatched bases: 5. CDR3 DNA: TGTGCCAGTAGTAACCGACAGGGGGCGTCCGGGGAGCTGTTTTTT. Translating gives CASSNRQGASGELFF.

The V call is TRBV5-1, the J call TRBJ2-7; 7 nucleotides line up with TRBD1. There are 14 residues in the CDR3. CDR1 SGHRS and CDR2 YFSETQ come from the germline V gene. The junction had 8 bases not matched to a gene; V was cut back by 2 bases and J by 6 bases. Written as DNA, the CDR3 is TGCGCCAGCAGCTTCTCCCGCGACAGGGTCGAGCAGTACTTC. Translated, it gives CASSFSRDRVEQYF. The variable domain in full, completed from reference TRBV5-1 and TRBJ2-7, reads KAGVTQTPRYLIKTRGQQVTLSCSPISGHRSVSWYQQTPGQGLQFLFEYFSETQRNKGNFPGRFSGRQFSNSRSEMNVSTLELGDSALYLCASSFSRDRVEQYFGPGTRLTVT.

V gene TRBV5-4 combines with J gene TRBJ1-2; TRBD1 matches 7 bases. CDR3 size: 12 residues. CDR1 is SGHNT, CDR2 YYREEE, per germline (reference sequence). After removal of 4 bases from V and 6 bases from J, the junction contained 3 bases not matched to a gene. Written as DNA, the CDR3 is TGTGCCAGCAGCCGGGGGACAGATGGCTACACCTTC. Protein: CASSRGTDGYTF. Combining the CDR3 with reference TRBV5-4 and TRBJ1-2 gives the whole variable domain ETGVTQSPTHLIKTRGQQVTLRCSSQSGHNTVSWYQQALGQGPQFIFQYYREEENGRGNFPPRFSGLQFPNYSSELNVNALELDDSALYLCASSRGTDGYTFGSGTRLTVV.

The table lists this clone with many counts. The rearrangement links TRBV7-9 to TRBJ2-7; D not resolved. CDR3 length: 12 residues. Germline values: CDR1 SEHNR, CDR2 FQNEAQ (reference sequence). The V gene lost 6 bases and the J gene lost 10 bases, with 16 bases spanning the gap. Here the CDR3 DNA reads TGTGCCAGCAGAATAGGAGACGGAGTTCAGTACTTC. It is translated as CASRIGDGVQYF.

The chain recombines TRBV5-4 with TRBJ2-1, with 12 bases aligning to TRBD2. CDR1 is SGHNT, CDR2 YYREEE, per germline (reference sequence). The CDR3 spans 15 residues. The J segment lost 6 bases and the V segment lost 4 bases, leaving 5 bases of the junction unmatched. The CDR3 is CASSPGTSGFNEQFF. DNA for the CDR3: TGTGCCAGCAGCCCCGGGACTAGCGGGTTCAATGAGCAGTTCTTC.

The rearrangement links TRBV5-1 to TRBJ2-1, with 11 bases lining up with TRBD1. V was pared by 4 bases and J by 10 bases, with 10 bases of the junction left unmatched. This CDR3 region has 15 residues. Germline lookup yields CDR1 SGHRS and CDR2 YFSETQ. CDR3 bases: TGCGCCAGCAGCAAACCCGGGACAGGGGGAGGGGAGCAGTTCTTC. Translation gives CASSKPGTGGGEQFF.

This clone has ten or more counts. This same CDR3 is encoded by further DNA sequences in the sample. V gene TRBV7-9 combines with J gene TRBJ2-5, with D perhaps TRBD1 (6 bases). This CDR3 has 11 amino acids. Germline lookup yields CDR1 SEHNR and CDR2 FQNEAQ (reference sequence). Trimming removed 5 bases from V and 5 bases from J, with 6 bases in between. The DNA of the CDR3 is TGTGCCAGCAGCCAGGGGGAGACCCAGTACTTC. This sequence encodes CASSQGETQYF.

The chain uses TRBV6-6 and TRBJ1-5, with 8 bases lining up with TRBD1. The V gene end was trimmed by 0 bases and the J gene end by 7 bases; junction bases not matched to a gene: 2. The CDR3 is 14 amino acids. Germline lookup yields CDR1 MNHNY and CDR2 SVGAGI (reference sequence). The CDR3 DNA is TGTGCCAGCAGTTACTCGACAGGGGAACAGCCCCAGCATTTT. Residues: CASSYSTGEQPQHF.

The rearrangement links TRBV7-9 to TRBJ1-2; D gene unclear. This CDR3 contains 13 residues. Germline V gene lookup returns CDR1 SEHNR and CDR2 FQNEAQ (reference sequence). V was clipped by 0 bases and J by 2 bases, with 4 bases between them. CDR3 in amino acids: CASSLAGNYGYTF. DNA for the CDR3: TGTGCCAGCAGCTTAGCAGGGAACTATGGCTACACCTTC.

The CDR3 DNA reads as TGTGCCAGCAGCGGACAAACCTACGAGCAGTACTTC. Residues: CASSGQTYEQYF. The chain has TRBV2 and TRBJ2-7; perhaps TRBD1 as D (5 bases). CDR1 SNHLY and CDR2 FYNNEI come from the germline V gene. The CDR3 length is 12 residues. Trimming shortened V by 6 bases and J by 2 bases, and 8 bases separated the two germline ends.

This sequence joins TRBV6-1 and TRBJ2-6; 8 positions match TRBD1. The CDR3 length is 18 residues. V shed 0 bases and J 4 bases; nucleotides not matched to a gene: 8. Germline CDR1 reads MNHNS; CDR2 reads SASEGT. This chain's CDR3 is CASSEAQQGAPGANVLTF. The CDR3 bases are TGTGCCAGCAGTGAAGCGCAGCAGGGGGCGCCGGGGGCCAACGTCCTGACTTTC.

CDR3 sequence reads: CASSFQVRDGDYGYTF. The CDR3 nucleotides are TGTGCCAGCAGCTTCCAAGTTCGGGACGGAGACTATGGCTACACCTTC. This chain joins TRBV7-2 and TRBJ1-2, with TRBD1 as a possible D gene (5 bases). CDR1 SGHTA and CDR2 FQGNSA come from the germline V gene. V was cut by 3 bases and J by 3 bases, with 17 bases left in between. The CDR3 loop spans 16 amino acids.

The chain has TRBV2 and TRBJ2-7, with 9 positions matching TRBD1. This CDR3 region has 14 residues. Looked up from germline, CDR1 is SNHLY and CDR2 is FYNNEI. J lost 4 bases, V lost 7 bases, and 8 bases had no gene match. The CDR3 DNA follows: TGTGCCAGCACTAAAGACAGGGGGGCTTACGAGCAGTACTTC. Translation: CASTKDRGAYEQYF. Filled out from reference TRBV2 and TRBJ2-7, the complete variable domain reads EPEVTQTPSHQVTQMGQEVILRCVPISNHLYFYWYRQILGQKVEFLVSFYNNEISEKSEIFDDQFSVERPDGSNFTLKIRSTKLEDSAMYFCASTKDRGAYEQYFGPGTRLTVT.

The chain's CDR3 is CASSFWPPDNQPQHF. In DNA form, the CDR3 reads TGTGCCAGCAGTTTCTGGCCCCCGGACAATCAGCCCCAGCATTTT. The chain couples TRBV27 to TRBJ1-5; the D is unclear. The CDR3 loop spans 15 amino acids. V lost 3 bases to trimming and J lost 3 bases, with 12 bases between them. From germline, CDR1 is MNHEY and CDR2 SMNVEV (reference sequence).

CDR3 bases: TGCGCCAGCAGCCCGGACGGCTCTGGAAACACCATATATTTT. Translating it yields CASSPDGSGNTIYF. The V and J genes are TRBV4-3 and TRBJ1-3; no clear D. The CDR3 contains 14 residues. The germline V gene has CDR1 LGHNA and CDR2 YSLEER. Trimming cost V 4 bases and J 0 bases, with 7 bases left between them.

This chain connects TRBV5-1 to TRBJ2-3; D possibly corresponds to TRBD1 (5 bases). CDR3 length equals 15 residues. Germline lookup yields CDR1 SGHRS and CDR2 YFSETQ. Trimming took off 0 bases at V and 5 bases at J, with 13 bases between the two ends. CDR3 amino acids: CASSLAARARDTQYF. The CDR3, as DNA: TGCGCCAGCAGCTTGGCGGCCAGGGCGAGAGATACGCAGTATTTT.

This clone appeared many times. This sequence joins TRBV7-3 and TRBJ2-5; D could derive from TRBD1 or TRBD2 (6 bases each). V lost 3 bases and J lost 5, with 10 bases in between. Germline assignment: CDR1 SGHTA and CDR2 FQGTGA. The CDR3 length is 13 residues. The CDR3 DNA reads TGTGCCAGCAGCTTCGGAGGGGGTGAGACCCAGTACTTC. Protein sequence: CASSFGGGETQYF.

The V gene is TRBV6-1, the J gene TRBJ2-7; 8 bases line up with TRBD2. This CDR3 has 14 residues. Germline CDR1 and CDR2: MNHNS and SASEGT. Trimming cost V 7 bases and J 5 bases; bases outside gene matches: 10. The CDR3: CASNQGGTRHEQYF. The CDR3 DNA follows: TGTGCCAGCAACCAAGGGGGGACTAGACACGAGCAGTACTTC.

This clone was observed many times. V gene TRBV10-2 combines with J gene TRBJ2-1; perhaps TRBD2 as D (6 bases). V was shortened by 6 bases and J by 1 base, with 10 bases between the two germline ends. From germline, CDR1 is WSHSY and CDR2 SAAADI. The CDR3 sequence is 14 residues long. The CDR3 sequence is CASSGTRSYNEQFF. The DNA of the CDR3 is TGCGCCAGCAGCGGGACTCGATCCTACAATGAGCAGTTCTTC.